These 25 T cell receptor beta chains originate from one sample sequenced in a study of T-cell memory formation after mild COVID-19 (dated by TCRdb to the early 2020s). The library came from 5' RACE. Sequenced on an Illumina NovaSeq 6000. TCRdb passed the public sequencing reads through fastp at Q25 and MiXCR, retaining productive beta sequences. Every distinct CDR3 protein forms one entry, paired with its most common genes and DNA. Recorded for this sample are just over 300,000 distinct CDR3 sequences; just under 20% of them occurred a single time. The leading ten clones occupy about 21% of the sample. The sequencing input was PBMCs or a T cell subset sorted from them (not recorded which). All receptors come from a man aged 18 to 29 who had mild COVID-19 (a few samples of this study predate the infection). The sample titles of this study are shuffled in the database, so cell type and time point are left out; the donor was told from shared clones.

This clonotype was detected only a few times. CDR3 nucleotide sequence: TGTGCCAGCAGGAGGGACAGGGGATTGTTTGGCTACACCTTC. Its protein product is CASRRDRGLFGYTF. This sequence joins TRBV6-1 and TRBJ1-2, with 10 bases that match TRBD1. Germline V gives CDR1 MNHNS, CDR2 SASEGT. V was clipped by 6 bases and J by 7 bases; unmatched bases: 8. CDR3 length equals 14 residues.

This clonotype showed up just once. The CDR3 here is CASSLDAGLANNEQFF. Here the CDR3 DNA reads TGTGCCAGCAGTTTAGACGCGGGACTAGCCAACAATGAGCAGTTCTTC. V and J are TRBV27 and TRBJ2-1; 9 bases align to TRBD2. Germline CDR1 MNHEY, CDR2 SMNVEV (reference sequence). CDR3 size: 16 residues. Trimming cost V 2 bases and J 5 bases; bases outside gene matches: 7.

The chain is built from TRBV10-2 and TRBJ2-2; 8 nucleotides line up with TRBD1. Germline CDR1 is WSHSY and CDR2 is SAAADI. The CDR3 is made up of 15 amino acids. V lost 6 bases to trimming and J lost 4 bases; unmatched junction nucleotides: 7. The CDR3 loop is CASRDGQGSTGELFF. In DNA, the CDR3 is TGCGCCAGCAGGGACGGACAGGGATCCACCGGGGAGCTGTTTTTT.

This clonotype was seen many times. This rearrangement joins TRBV7-2 to TRBJ2-3; a possible D gene is TRBD2 (5 bases). The CDR3 covers 12 residues. Trimming removed 4 bases at V and 7 bases at J, with 9 bases between. Germline CDR1 and CDR2: SGHTA and FQGNSA. CDR3 sequence reads: CASSSPGNTQYF. Written as DNA, the CDR3 is TGTGCCAGCAGCTCCCCGGGAAATACGCAGTATTTT.

The chain carries TRBV6-2 or TRBV6-3 and TRBJ2-7; 8 bases are shared with TRBD2. This CDR3 comprises 16 residues. The germline V gene has CDR1 MNHEY and CDR2 SVGEGT. Unmatched junction bases numbered 8, after V lost 2 bases and J lost 2 bases. CDR3 DNA: TGTGCCAGCAGTTACCCCCTGCAGCGGGGGACCTACGAGCAGTACTTC. This codes for CASSYPLQRGTYEQYF.

The V gene is TRBV11-2, the J gene TRBJ2-7; no definite D call. V was cut by 8 bases and J by 2 bases, with 13 bases left in between. This CDR3 has 13 residues. Germline values: CDR1 SGHAT, CDR2 FQNNGV. In nucleotides, the CDR3 is TGTGCCAGCCGGGTTTCGGGTCCCTACGAGCAGTACTTC. This encodes CASRVSGPYEQYF.

This clonotype was observed a few times. V and J are TRBV4-1 and TRBJ2-1, with TRBD2 matching 9 bases. V lost 3 bases, J lost 2 bases, and 8 bases stayed unmatched. Germline CDR1 is MGHRA and CDR2 is YSYEKL. This CDR3 region has 17 residues. CDR3 bases: TGCGCCAGCAGCCAGAGCGGGACTAGCCCCACCTACAATGAGCAGTTCTTC. Protein product: CASSQSGTSPTYNEQFF.

V usage is TRBV18 and J usage is TRBJ2-5; the match to TRBD1 covers 9 bases. V shed 3 bases, J shed 4 bases, and the junction held 3 bases outside the gene matches. CDR1 and CDR2 (germline): KGHSH, LQKENI. This CDR3 comprises 14 residues. The CDR3 region is CASSPTTGGETQYF. In DNA form, the CDR3 reads TGTGCCAGCTCACCCACGACAGGGGGAGAGACCCAGTACTTC.

This clonotype was counted once. V is TRBV7-9 and J is TRBJ1-1; TRBD1 aligns across 8 bases. The J segment lost 10 bases and the V segment lost 5 bases, leaving 12 bases of the junction unmatched. The length of the CDR3 is 14 residues. Germline CDR1 SEHNR, CDR2 FQNEAQ (reference sequence). The DNA for the CDR3 is TGTGCCAGCAGCCCCTGGGACAGGCCCCGGGGAGCTTTCTTT. It specifies CASSPWDRPRGAFF.

This clonotype has a handful of counts. The rearrangement uses TRBV28 and TRBJ1-5; TRBD1 matches at 8 bases. Trimming removed 8 bases from V and 11 bases from J; junction bases left unmatched: 14. The length of the CDR3 is 14 residues. CDR1 is MDHEN, CDR2 SYDVKM, per germline. The CDR3: CASQDRGEQLTQHF. The DNA for the CDR3 is TGTGCCAGCCAAGACAGGGGCGAGCAATTAACCCAGCATTTT.

This sequence joins TRBV6-1 and TRBJ1-6; D gene ambiguous. The CDR3 is 12 residues long. Trimming took 2 bases from V and 14 from J, leaving 10 bases between them. The germline gives CDR1 MNHNS, CDR2 SASEGT. For the CDR3, the DNA is TGTGCCAGCAGTGAACGAGTGTCAACCCTCCACTTT. Translating it yields CASSERVSTLHF.

The table lists this clonotype with a few counts. The rearrangement joins TRBV7-2 to TRBJ1-1; 8 nucleotides align to TRBD1. CDR3 size: 17 residues. Germline lookup yields CDR1 SGHTA and CDR2 FQGNSA. V lost 1 base, J lost 10 bases, and 17 bases stayed unmatched. The DNA for the CDR3 is TGTGCCAGCAGCTTAGGTATGGCAGGGGGCCAGTCGCTTGGAGCTTTCTTT. This translates into CASSLGMAGGQSLGAFF.

This clonotype was counted a few times. CDR3 DNA sequence: TGCGCCAGCAGCCCGCACGACAGTAACCTTAACTATGGCTACACCTTC. It is translated as CASSPHDSNLNYGYTF. The chain joins TRBV4-1 to TRBJ1-2, with D perhaps matching TRBD1 (5 bases). The CDR3 runs 16 residues. The V and J ends lost 4 bases and 1 base respectively, with 16 bases between them. Germline-derived CDR1 and CDR2 are MGHRA and YSYEKL.

V and J are TRBV6-5 and TRBJ2-5; TRBD1 agrees at 7 bases. The CDR3 totals 13 residues. Germline values: CDR1 MNHEY, CDR2 SVGAGI. The V gene end was trimmed by 7 bases and the J gene end by 7 bases; junction bases not matched to a gene: 9. The DNA of the CDR3 is TGTGCCAGCATAAACACAGGGGCTGGGACCCAGTACTTC. This encodes CASINTGAGTQYF.

The gene calls are TRBV4-3 and TRBJ2-1; TRBD2 matches at 8 bases. Unmatched junction bases numbered 12, after V lost 0 bases and J lost 8 bases. The CDR3 spans 17 residues. The germline CDR1 and CDR2 sequences are LGHNA and YSLEER. In DNA form, the CDR3 reads TGCGCCAGCAGCCAAGATCCCTCGGGGGGGGCAGTCCATGAGCAGTTCTTC. Residues: CASSQDPSGGAVHEQFF.

This clonotype was detected a few times. The chain couples TRBV20-1 to TRBJ2-1; D remains unclear. V was trimmed by 5 bases and J by 0 bases, leaving 11 bases between them. This CDR3 region has 14 residues. Germline lookup yields CDR1 DFQATT and CDR2 SNEGSKA (reference sequence). CDR3 sequence (DNA): TGCAGTGCTTTTCAGTCCTCCTCCTACAATGAGCAGTTCTTC. The encoded protein is CSAFQSSSYNEQFF.

The chain employs TRBV6-5 and TRBJ1-5, with a tentative D call TRBD1 (6 bases). CDR1 MNHEY and CDR2 SVGAGI come from the germline V gene. CDR3 length: 15 amino acids. The germline V and J ends were trimmed by 0 bases and 6 bases, with 12 bases remaining between them. The CDR3 DNA reads as TGTGCCAGCAGTTACTCGACGGGGGCAGGTCAGCCCCAGCATTTT. This codes for CASSYSTGAGQPQHF.

This clonotype showed up just a few times. This rearrangement joins TRBV5-1 to TRBJ2-1, with D possibly TRBD2 on 7 matching bases. CDR3 length equals 16 residues. The ends were cut back, 6 bases at V and 8 bases at J, with 24 bases in the middle. In germline, CDR1 is SGHRS, CDR2 YFSETQ. The CDR3 DNA follows: TGCGCCAGCACCCTTGGGGGGGGCGTTTATACCTATGAGCAGTTCTTC. This translates into CASTLGGGVYTYEQFF.

The chain employs TRBV6-5 and TRBJ1-1; no definite D call. Germline CDR1 MNHEY, CDR2 SVGAGI. Trimming cost V 0 bases and J 1 base, with 6 bases left between them. The CDR3 contains 14 residues. The CDR3: CASSYSRANTEAFF. The CDR3 bases are TGTGCCAGCAGTTACTCGAGAGCGAACACTGAAGCTTTCTTT.

A few counts support this clonotype. The chain is built from TRBV4-1 and TRBJ2-1, with unresolved D. The CDR3 is 15 residues long. The germline V gene encodes CDR1 MGHRA and CDR2 YSYEKL. V was shortened by 0 bases and J by 7 bases, with 13 bases between the two germline ends. CDR3 region: CASSQDPSLGNEQFF. Written as DNA, the CDR3 is TGCGCCAGCAGCCAAGATCCCTCTTTGGGGAATGAGCAGTTCTTC.

The chain combines TRBV5-1 with TRBJ1-3; D uncertain. Germline V gene data show CDR1 as SGHRS and CDR2 as YFSETQ. The CDR3 is 13 residues long. V lost 6 bases and J 0 bases, leaving 7 bases between the germline ends. CDR3 sequence (DNA): TGCGCCAGCACCCGTGGCTCTGGAAACACCATATATTTT. As protein: CASTRGSGNTIYF.

This clonotype came up once. This chain links TRBV19 with TRBJ2-3, with D tentatively TRBD1 (5 bases). Germline CDR1 and CDR2: LNHDA and SQIVND (reference sequence). The germline V and J ends were trimmed by 6 bases and 0 bases, with 7 bases remaining between them. The CDR3 sequence is 13 residues long. The CDR3 DNA reads as TGTGCCAGTAGAGCAGGGAGCACAGATACGCAGTATTTT. Its translation is CASRAGSTDTQYF.

This clonotype was counted a few times. The rearrangement links TRBV24-1 to TRBJ2-2, with a weak D call TRBD2 (6 bases). Trimming took off 5 bases at V and 2 bases at J, with 14 bases between the two ends. The CDR3 spans 16 residues. CDR1 and CDR2 from the germline V gene are KGHDR and SFDVKD. The CDR3 bases are TGTGCCACCAGTGCCGCCGGGACTGTAAACACCGGGGAGCTGTTTTTT. This gives the protein CATSAAGTVNTGELFF.

CDR3 bases: TGCGCCAGCAGCTTGGAGTTCCCAGGGAGTGCCTTTAACACCGGGGAGCTGTTTTTT. It yields the protein CASSLEFPGSAFNTGELFF. This chain uses TRBV5-1 with TRBJ2-2, with D perhaps matching TRBD1 or TRBD2 (5 bases each). The germline V gene encodes CDR1 SGHRS and CDR2 YFSETQ. V dropped 0 bases and J dropped 2 bases, with 20 bases sitting between them. This CDR3 comprises 19 residues.

In its sample, this clonotype was seen a few times. This sequence joins TRBV6-2 or TRBV6-3 and TRBJ2-1; no reliable D call. Germline V gives CDR1 MNHEY, CDR2 SVGEGT. The CDR3 length is 14 residues. Trimming took 0 bases from V and 4 from J, leaving 7 bases between them. CDR3: CASSYSITYNEQFF. In DNA, the CDR3 is TGTGCCAGCAGTTACTCGATCACTTACAATGAGCAGTTCTTC.